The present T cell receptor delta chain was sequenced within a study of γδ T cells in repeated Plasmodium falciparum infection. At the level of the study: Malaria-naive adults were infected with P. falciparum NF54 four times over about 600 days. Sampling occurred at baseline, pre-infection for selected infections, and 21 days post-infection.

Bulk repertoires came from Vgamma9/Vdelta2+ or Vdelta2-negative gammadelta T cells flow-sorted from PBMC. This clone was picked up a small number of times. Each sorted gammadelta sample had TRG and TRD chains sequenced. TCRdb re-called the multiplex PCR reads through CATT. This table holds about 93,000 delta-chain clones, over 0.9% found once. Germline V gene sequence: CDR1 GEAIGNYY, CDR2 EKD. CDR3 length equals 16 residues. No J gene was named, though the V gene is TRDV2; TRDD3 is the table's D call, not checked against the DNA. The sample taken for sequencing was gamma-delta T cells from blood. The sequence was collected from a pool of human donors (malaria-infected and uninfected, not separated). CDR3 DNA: TGTGCCTGTGCTCCCGTTGGGGGAGACAAGACCGATAAATTCATCTTT. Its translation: CACAPVGGDKTDKFIF.